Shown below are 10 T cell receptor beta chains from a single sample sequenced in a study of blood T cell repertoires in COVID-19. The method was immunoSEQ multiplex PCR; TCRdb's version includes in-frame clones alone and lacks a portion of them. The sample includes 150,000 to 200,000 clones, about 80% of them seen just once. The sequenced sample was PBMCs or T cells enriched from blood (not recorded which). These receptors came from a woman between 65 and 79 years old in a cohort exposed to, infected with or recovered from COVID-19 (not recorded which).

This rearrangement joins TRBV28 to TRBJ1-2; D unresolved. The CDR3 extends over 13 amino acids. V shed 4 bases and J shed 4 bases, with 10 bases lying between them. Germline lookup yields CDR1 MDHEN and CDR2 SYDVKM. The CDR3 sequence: CASSSRATYGYTF. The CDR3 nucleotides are TGTGCCAGCAGTTCGAGGGCGACCTATGGCTACACCTTC.

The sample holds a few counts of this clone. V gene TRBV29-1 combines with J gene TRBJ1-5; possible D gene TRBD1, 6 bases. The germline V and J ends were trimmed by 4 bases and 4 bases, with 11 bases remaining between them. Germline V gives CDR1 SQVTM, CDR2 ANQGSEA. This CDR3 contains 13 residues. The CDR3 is CSVGAGANQPQHF. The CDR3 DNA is TGCAGCGTTGGGGCAGGGGCAAATCAGCCCCAGCATTTT.

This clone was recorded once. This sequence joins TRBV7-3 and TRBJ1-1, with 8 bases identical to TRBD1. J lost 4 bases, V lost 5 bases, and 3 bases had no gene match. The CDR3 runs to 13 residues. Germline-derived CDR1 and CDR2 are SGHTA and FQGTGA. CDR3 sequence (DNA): TGTGCCAGCAGCCGCGGACAGGGCACTGAAGCTTTCTTT. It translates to CASSRGQGTEAFF.

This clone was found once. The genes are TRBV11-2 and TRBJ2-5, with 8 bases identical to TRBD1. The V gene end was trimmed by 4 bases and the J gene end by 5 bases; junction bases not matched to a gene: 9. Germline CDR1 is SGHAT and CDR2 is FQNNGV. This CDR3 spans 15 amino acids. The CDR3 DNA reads TGTGCCAGCAGCTACGGACAGGGTCGACAGGAGACCCAGTACTTC. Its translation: CASSYGQGRQETQYF.

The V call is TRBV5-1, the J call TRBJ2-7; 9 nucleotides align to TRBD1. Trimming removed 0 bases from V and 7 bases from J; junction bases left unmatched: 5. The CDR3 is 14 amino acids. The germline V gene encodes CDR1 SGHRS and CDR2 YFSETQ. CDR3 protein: CASSLGQGVGEQYF. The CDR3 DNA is TGCGCCAGCAGCTTGGGACAGGGGGTCGGGGAGCAGTACTTC.

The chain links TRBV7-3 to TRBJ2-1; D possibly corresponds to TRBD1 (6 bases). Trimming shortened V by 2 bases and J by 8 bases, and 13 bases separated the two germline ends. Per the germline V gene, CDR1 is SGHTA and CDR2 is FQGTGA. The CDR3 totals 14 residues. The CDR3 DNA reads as TGTGCCAGCAGCTTAGGGACATACCCCGATGAGCAGTTCTTC. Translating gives CASSLGTYPDEQFF.

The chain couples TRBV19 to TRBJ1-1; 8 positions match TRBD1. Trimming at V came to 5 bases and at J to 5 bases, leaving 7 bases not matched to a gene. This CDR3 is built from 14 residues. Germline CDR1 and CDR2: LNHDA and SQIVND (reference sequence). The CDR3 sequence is CASSPWTGQTEAFF. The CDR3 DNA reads TGTGCCAGTAGTCCCTGGACAGGGCAAACTGAAGCTTTCTTT.

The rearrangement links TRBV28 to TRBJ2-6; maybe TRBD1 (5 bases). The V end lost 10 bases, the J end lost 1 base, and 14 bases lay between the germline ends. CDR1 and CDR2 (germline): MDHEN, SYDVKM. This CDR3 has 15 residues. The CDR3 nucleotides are TGTGCCACCGGTTGGGGCGCGTCTGGGGCCAACGTCCTGACTTTC. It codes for CATGWGASGANVLTF.

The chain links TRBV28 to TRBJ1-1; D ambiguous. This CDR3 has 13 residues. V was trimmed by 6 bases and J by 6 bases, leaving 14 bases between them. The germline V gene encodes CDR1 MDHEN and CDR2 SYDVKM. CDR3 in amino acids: CASSPNGDAEAFF. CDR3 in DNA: TGTGCCAGCAGCCCTAACGGGGATGCTGAAGCTTTCTTT.

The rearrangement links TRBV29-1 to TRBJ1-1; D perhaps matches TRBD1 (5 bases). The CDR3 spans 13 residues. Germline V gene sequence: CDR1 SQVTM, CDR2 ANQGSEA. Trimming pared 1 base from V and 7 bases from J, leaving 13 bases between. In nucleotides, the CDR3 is TGCAGCGTTGAAGGGTCCGGGGGGGATGAAGCTTTCTTT. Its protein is CSVEGSGGDEAFF.